This entry concerns a single TCR beta chain. The sample belongs to a study of T cells expressing NK-cell markers. This CDR3 region has 17 residues. TCRdb re-called the 5' RACE reads and gives one entry per CDR3 protein, without DNA. This sample's table has over 150,000 distinct CDR3 sequences. V usage is TRBV12-3 or TRBV12-4 and J usage is TRBJ1-2; TCRdb selects TRBD1, and the lack of DNA leaves this call unchecked. The sequencing input was blood T cells: a sorted CD56 or NKG2C T cell subset, CD4+ or CD8+ T cells, or bulk PBMC T cells (not recorded which). The TCR was taken from a man aged 18-69 years in good health. The CDR3 spells CASLTPGTNIVNYGYTF.